Presented here are 26 T cell receptor beta chains from one specimen sequenced in a study of T-cell reconstitution after alpha-beta-depleted transplantation in children. Unique molecular identifiers featured in how the TCRbeta library was prepared. TCRdb redid the calling of the PCR reads with MiXCR, one entry per CDR3 protein. The data show hundreds of thousands of distinct CDR3 sequences, 10% to 13% seen once. This sample comprised PBMCs from the stem cell graft donor, obtained from the stem cell graft. These receptors were obtained from a human donor who donated a stem cell graft to a child with acute myeloid leukemia.

This clonotype was seen a few times. J is TRBJ2-3 and V is TRBV6-4, with D hard to call. Germline V gives CDR1 MRHNA, CDR2 SNTAGT. V lost 6 bases, J lost 6 bases, and 13 bases lay in between. The CDR3 covers 13 residues. This CDR3 is CASSRVPRDTQYF. The CDR3 DNA is TGTGCCAGCAGCCGCGTCCCTAGGGATACGCAGTATTTT.

The V gene is TRBV20-1, the J gene TRBJ2-4; 15 bases are shared with TRBD2. The junction had 5 bases not matched to a gene; V was cut back by 3 bases and J by 5 bases. The length of the CDR3 is 16 residues. The V gene's germline CDR1 is DFQATT and CDR2 SNEGSKA (reference sequence). CDR3 sequence: CSASGLAGGPENIQYF. CDR3 in DNA: TGCAGTGCTAGTGGACTAGCGGGAGGGCCAGAAAACATTCAGTACTTC.

The chain is built from TRBV7-2 and TRBJ1-6; D is possibly TRBD1 (6 bases). V was pared by 4 bases and J by 7 bases, with 14 bases between. Germline CDR1 and CDR2: SGHTA and FQGNSA. There are 15 residues in the CDR3. CDR3 sequence reads: CASSSSGTSNSPLHF. CDR3 in DNA: TGTGCCAGCAGCTCTTCCGGGACATCGAATTCACCCCTCCACTTT.

The sample holds many counts of this clonotype. The chain uses TRBV5-1 and TRBJ2-1; 9 positions agree with TRBD2. The CDR3 extends over 19 amino acids. The V gene's germline CDR1 is SGHRS and CDR2 YFSETQ. V was pared by 0 bases and J by 0 bases, with 10 bases of the junction left unmatched. The CDR3 bases are TGCGCCAGCAGCTTGGCGGGACTAGCCCGTCAAAGCTCCTACAATGAGCAGTTCTTC. Residues: CASSLAGLARQSSYNEQFF.

This clonotype was observed a handful of times. The genes are TRBV9 and TRBJ2-7; D gene unclear. CDR1 is SGDLS and CDR2 is YYNGEE in the germline V gene. Trimming removed 4 bases from V and 1 base from J, with 15 bases in between. The CDR3 runs 15 residues. CDR3 nucleotide sequence: TGTGCCAGCAGCTCGGGCGGCCAACAATCCTACGAGCAGTACTTC. This codes for CASSSGGQQSYEQYF.

Many counts were recorded for this clonotype. The rearrangement uses TRBV12-3 or TRBV12-4 and TRBJ2-2, with D unclear. The CDR3 contains 14 residues. Trimming pared 3 bases from V and 6 bases from J, leaving 11 bases between. The CDR3 protein is CASSFSAFSGELFF. As DNA, the CDR3 is TGTGCCAGCAGTTTCAGCGCATTTTCCGGGGAGCTGTTTTTT.

This clonotype occurred many times. V usage is TRBV29-1 and J usage is TRBJ2-7; perhaps TRBD1 as D (5 bases). This CDR3 is 14 amino acids long. V lost 1 base and J lost 1, with 11 bases in between. Germline V gives CDR1 SQVTM, CDR2 ANQGSEA. Here the CDR3 DNA reads TGCAGCGTTGAAGGCCCGACAGAGTCCTACGAGCAGTACTTC. This sequence encodes CSVEGPTESYEQYF.

This clonotype was seen ten or more times. The V call is TRBV14, the J call TRBJ1-4, with D uncertain. Per germline, CDR1 SGHDN and CDR2 FVKESK. The CDR3 sequence is 15 residues long. Trimming pared 1 base from V and 8 bases from J, leaving 14 bases between. In DNA form, the CDR3 reads TGTGCCAGCAGCCAAGTTCAACGAGTAGGAGAAAAACTGTTTTTT. Amino acids: CASSQVQRVGEKLFF.

This clonotype appeared a single time. The chain carries TRBV27 and TRBJ1-3, with 8 positions matching TRBD1. V dropped 4 bases and J dropped 10; count of bases not matched to a gene: 18. Germline V gene sequence: CDR1 MNHEY, CDR2 SMNVEV (reference sequence). The CDR3 spans 17 residues. CDR3 loop: CASSSSTPDRAAGTIYF. The CDR3 DNA follows: TGTGCCAGCAGTTCTTCCACCCCGGACAGGGCGGCTGGGACCATATATTTT.

This clonotype has only a few counts. V usage is TRBV12-3 or TRBV12-4 and J usage is TRBJ1-5; D perhaps matches TRBD1 (5 bases). V was shortened by 3 bases and J by 0 bases, with 15 bases between the two germline ends. The CDR3 is 17 residues long. In DNA form, the CDR3 reads TGTGCCAGCAGTTTTGGGGGATCCGATTATAGCAATCAGCCCCAGCATTTT. Protein sequence: CASSFGGSDYSNQPQHF.

This chain joins TRBV7-2 and TRBJ2-7; no definite D call. The germline V gene encodes CDR1 SGHTA and CDR2 FQGNSA. With 1 base removed from V and 0 bases from J, the gap between germline ends came to 10 bases. This CDR3 has 15 amino acids. The CDR3: CASSLDQLNSYEQYF. Written as DNA, the CDR3 is TGTGCCAGCAGCTTAGATCAGCTAAACTCCTACGAGCAGTACTTC.

This clonotype was picked up a small number of times. J is TRBJ2-1 and V is TRBV30, with TRBD2 matching over 14 bases. With 0 bases clipped from V and 6 bases from J, the junction kept 7 bases outside the gene matches. The CDR3 is made up of 17 amino acids. Germline V gene data show CDR1 as GTSNPN and CDR2 as SVGIG (reference sequence). The CDR3 sequence is CAWSVAQGLAGANEQFF. CDR3 coding DNA: TGTGCCTGGAGTGTAGCCCAGGGACTAGCGGGAGCCAATGAGCAGTTCTTC.

This chain uses TRBV20-1 with TRBJ2-2; 7 bases map to TRBD1. The V gene end was trimmed by 6 bases and the J gene end by 4 bases; junction bases not matched to a gene: 11. This CDR3 spans 15 amino acids. From germline, CDR1 is DFQATT and CDR2 SNEGSKA (reference sequence). In nucleotides, the CDR3 is TGCAGTGCCCCGTCTAGGGGGCTGGTCACCGGGGAGCTGTTTTTT. Protein product: CSAPSRGLVTGELFF.

This chain uses TRBV5-5 with TRBJ2-1, with TRBD1 matching 7 bases. J lost 10 bases, V lost 0 bases, and 4 bases had no gene match. Germline-derived CDR1 and CDR2 are SGHKS and YYEKEE (reference sequence). This CDR3 spans 13 amino acids. Written as DNA, the CDR3 is TGTGCCAGCAGCTTGGGAGGGGGCACGGAGCAGTTCTTC. Translation gives CASSLGGGTEQFF.

This clonotype occurred many times. The chain links TRBV7-2 to TRBJ1-5; D remains ambiguous. Trimming left V 1 base short and J 2 bases short, with 9 bases between. CDR3 length: 15 residues. Germline CDR1 and CDR2: SGHTA and FQGNSA. The CDR3 region has the DNA TGTGCCAGCAGCTTAGGTTGGTCGGGCAATCAGCCCCAGCATTTT. Translated, it gives CASSLGWSGNQPQHF.

This clonotype has ten or more counts. The chain employs TRBV27 and TRBJ2-5; D not resolved. V gave up 8 bases and J gave up 2 bases, with 12 bases separating them. The CDR3 is 13 residues long. Germline CDR1 is MNHEY and CDR2 is SMNVEV (reference sequence). CDR3 protein: CASGFGYQETQYF. CDR3 nucleotide sequence: TGTGCCAGCGGGTTCGGCTATCAAGAGACCCAGTACTTC.

This clonotype turned up a few times. V usage is TRBV2 and J usage is TRBJ2-1; D not certain. Germline CDR1 reads SNHLY; CDR2 reads FYNNEI. CDR3 size: 15 residues. V dropped 4 bases and J dropped 0 bases, with 10 bases sitting between them. CDR3 DNA sequence: TGTGCCAGCAGTGTTAAGCAATACTCCTACAATGAGCAGTTCTTC. It specifies CASSVKQYSYNEQFF. Full variable domain (missing parts from reference TRBV2 and TRBJ2-1): EPEVTQTPSHQVTQMGQEVILRCVPISNHLYFYWYRQILGQKVEFLVSFYNNEISEKSEIFDDQFSVERPDGSNFTLKIRSTKLEDSAMYFCASSVKQYSYNEQFFGPGTRLTVL.

There are many counts of this clonotype. The chain links TRBV6-1 to TRBJ2-2; D gene uncertain. Germline CDR1 is MNHNS and CDR2 is SASEGT. Trimming cost V 11 bases and J 1 base, with 14 bases left between them. This CDR3 spans 14 amino acids. CDR3 protein: CAGTSGMNTGELFF. The CDR3 DNA reads as TGTGCCGGTACATCCGGAATGAACACCGGGGAGCTGTTTTTT.

This clonotype was counted between two and nine times. This sequence joins TRBV6-1 and TRBJ2-1; 8 bases match TRBD2. Germline lookup yields CDR1 MNHNS and CDR2 SASEGT. The CDR3 extends over 15 amino acids. After removal of 7 bases from V and 7 bases from J, the junction contained 12 bases not matched to a gene. The CDR3 nucleotides read TGTGCCAGCACGGGGGGGACCCCCCTGGCGAATGAGCAGTTCTTC. Its translation is CASTGGTPLANEQFF.

This clonotype showed up many times. The chain employs TRBV29-1 and TRBJ2-2; TRBD2 matches at 9 bases. Unmatched junction bases numbered 13, after V lost 4 bases and J lost 7 bases. This CDR3 contains 16 residues. CDR1 is SQVTM and CDR2 is ANQGSEA in the germline V gene. CDR3 nucleotide sequence: TGCAGCGTTGCATTAGGGCGGGAGGGCCGGAGCGGGGAGCTGTTTTTT. Translating it yields CSVALGREGRSGELFF.

This clonotype was seen a handful of times. The chain employs TRBV9 and TRBJ2-3; D unclear. Germline V gene data show CDR1 as SGDLS and CDR2 as YYNGEE. With 1 base removed from V and 5 bases from J, the gap between germline ends came to 8 bases. The CDR3 spans 13 residues. The CDR3 loop reads CASSVRVEDTQYF. CDR3 sequence (DNA): TGTGCCAGCAGCGTAAGAGTTGAAGATACGCAGTATTTT. Variable domain in full (rest from reference TRBV9 and TRBJ2-3): DSGVTQTPKHLITATGQRVTLRCSPRSGDLSVYWYQQSLDQGLQFLIQYYNGEERAKGNILERFSAQQFPDLHSELNLSSLELGDSALYFCASSVRVEDTQYFGPGTRLTVL.

The chain uses TRBV7-2 and TRBJ2-7; 8 positions match TRBD2. Germline V gene lookup returns CDR1 SGHTA and CDR2 FQGNSA. The CDR3 is 15 residues long. The J segment lost 0 bases and the V segment lost 3 bases, leaving 4 bases of the junction unmatched. The CDR3: CASSFSSGDSYEQYF. The CDR3, as DNA: TGTGCCAGCAGCTTTAGTAGCGGGGACTCCTACGAGCAGTACTTC.

The V and J genes are TRBV27 and TRBJ2-1; a possible D gene is TRBD1 (6 bases). V gave up 4 bases and J gave up 2 bases, with 12 bases separating them. This CDR3 spans 15 amino acids. Per the germline V gene, CDR1 is MNHEY and CDR2 is SMNVEV (reference sequence). In nucleotides, the CDR3 is TGTGCCAGCAGTTCCGGGACAATGACCTACAATGAGCAGTTCTTC. Translated, it gives CASSSGTMTYNEQFF.

Many counts were recorded for this clonotype. The chain recombines TRBV20-1 with TRBJ1-2; D unclear. The CDR3 is 13 amino acids. The germline V and J ends were trimmed by 4 bases and 2 bases, with 11 bases remaining between them. Germline V gene lookup returns CDR1 DFQATT and CDR2 SNEGSKA (reference sequence). In nucleotides, the CDR3 is TGCAGTGCTATACCTACGGCCAACTATGGCTACACCTTC. Its translation: CSAIPTANYGYTF.

This clonotype was counted once. The CDR3 protein is CASSFKGAAYEQYF. The CDR3 DNA follows: TGTGCCAGCAGTTTTAAAGGGGCAGCCTACGAGCAGTACTTC. The rearrangement links TRBV12-3 or TRBV12-4 to TRBJ2-7, with D perhaps matching TRBD1 (5 bases). There are 14 residues in the CDR3. Between the trimmed V and J ends, which lost 3 bases and 2 bases, there was a span of 11 bases.

The chain couples TRBV28 to TRBJ2-2, with 9 nucleotides matching TRBD2. The CDR3 consists of 16 residues. The J segment lost 5 bases and the V segment lost 6 bases, leaving 10 bases of the junction unmatched. In germline, CDR1 is MDHEN, CDR2 SYDVKM. The CDR3 nucleotides read TGTGCCAGCAGGGGAGTTAGCGGGAGCTCTACCGGGGAGCTGTTTTTT. It codes for CASRGVSGSSTGELFF. Based on the CDR3 plus reference TRBV28 and TRBJ2-2, the full variable domain is DVKVTQSSRYLVKRTGEKVFLECVQDMDHENMFWYRQDPGLGLRLIYFSYDVKMKEKGDIPEGYSVSREKKERFSLILESASTNQTSMYLCASRGVSGSSTGELFFGEGSRLTVL.